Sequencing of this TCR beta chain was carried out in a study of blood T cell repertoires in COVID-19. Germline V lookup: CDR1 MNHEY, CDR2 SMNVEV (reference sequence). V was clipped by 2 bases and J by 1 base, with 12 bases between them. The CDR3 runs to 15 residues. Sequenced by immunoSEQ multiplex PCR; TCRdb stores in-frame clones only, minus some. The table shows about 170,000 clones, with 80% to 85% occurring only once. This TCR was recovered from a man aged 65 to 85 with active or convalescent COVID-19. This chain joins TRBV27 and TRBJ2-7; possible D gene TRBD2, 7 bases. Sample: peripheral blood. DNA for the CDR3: TGTGCCAGCAGTTTAAGGGGGGGTACTTCCTACGAGCAGTACTTC. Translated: CASSLRGGTSYEQYF.